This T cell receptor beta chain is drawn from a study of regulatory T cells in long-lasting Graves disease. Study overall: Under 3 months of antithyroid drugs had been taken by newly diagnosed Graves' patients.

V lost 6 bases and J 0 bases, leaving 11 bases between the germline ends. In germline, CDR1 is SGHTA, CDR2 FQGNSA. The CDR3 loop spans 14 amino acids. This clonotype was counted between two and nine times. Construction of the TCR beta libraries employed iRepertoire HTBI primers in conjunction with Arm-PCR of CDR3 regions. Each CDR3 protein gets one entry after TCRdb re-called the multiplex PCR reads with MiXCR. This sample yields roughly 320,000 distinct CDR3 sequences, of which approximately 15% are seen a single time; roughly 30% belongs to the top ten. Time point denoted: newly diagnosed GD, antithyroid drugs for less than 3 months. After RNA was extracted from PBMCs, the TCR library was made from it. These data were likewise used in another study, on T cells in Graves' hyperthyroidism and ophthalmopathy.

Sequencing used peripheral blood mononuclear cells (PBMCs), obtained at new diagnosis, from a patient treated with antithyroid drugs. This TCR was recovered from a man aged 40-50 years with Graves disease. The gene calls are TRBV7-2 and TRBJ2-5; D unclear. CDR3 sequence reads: CASSWRRHQETQYF. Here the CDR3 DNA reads TGTGCCAGCAGTTGGCGACGTCACCAAGAGACCCAGTACTTC.